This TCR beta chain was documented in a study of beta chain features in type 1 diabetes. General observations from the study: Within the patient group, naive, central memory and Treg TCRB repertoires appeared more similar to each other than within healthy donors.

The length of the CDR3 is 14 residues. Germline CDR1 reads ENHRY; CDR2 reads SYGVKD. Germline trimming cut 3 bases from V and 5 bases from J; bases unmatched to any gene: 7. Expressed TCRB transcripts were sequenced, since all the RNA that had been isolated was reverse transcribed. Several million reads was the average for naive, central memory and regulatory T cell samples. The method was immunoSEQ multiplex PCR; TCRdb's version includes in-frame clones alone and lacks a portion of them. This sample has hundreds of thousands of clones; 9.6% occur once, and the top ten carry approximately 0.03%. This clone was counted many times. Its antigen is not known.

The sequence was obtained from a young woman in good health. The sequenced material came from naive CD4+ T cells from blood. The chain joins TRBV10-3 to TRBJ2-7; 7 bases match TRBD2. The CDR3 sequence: CAISDLRETDEQYF. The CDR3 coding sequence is TGTGCCATCAGTGATCTGCGGGAGACCGACGAGCAGTACTTC.